Following are 22 T cell receptor beta chains from one sample sequenced in a study of blood T cell repertoires in COVID-19. Profiling relied on immunoSEQ multiplex PCR, and the TCRdb table lists in-frame clones only, not all of them. In the table there are a few hundred thousand clones, roughly 91% of which are singletons. The specimen sequenced was PBMCs or T cells enriched from blood (not recorded which). All receptors come from a woman in her late teens or twenties who had recovered from COVID-19.

The chain combines TRBV6-2 or TRBV6-3 with TRBJ2-7; TRBD1 is a possible D gene (6 bases). V was shortened by 6 bases and J by 3 bases, with 24 bases between the two germline ends. Germline V gene sequence: CDR1 MNHEY, CDR2 SVGEGT. This CDR3 comprises 17 residues. CDR3 nucleotides: TGTGCCAGCAGCCCTACCCCGACAGGTCTAGCTGGCTACGAGCAGTACTTC. It specifies CASSPTPTGLAGYEQYF.

The chain links TRBV25-1 to TRBJ2-7, with 11 bases identical to TRBD1. The CDR3 is made up of 15 amino acids. Germline-derived CDR1 and CDR2 are MGHDK and SYGVNS. The V gene end was trimmed by 1 base and the J gene end by 5 bases; junction bases not matched to a gene: 4. CDR3: CASSESGTGGHEQYF. CDR3 nucleotide sequence: TGTGCCAGCAGTGAATCGGGGACAGGGGGACACGAGCAGTACTTC.

The genes are TRBV27 and TRBJ1-4; 11 bases match TRBD1. Germline CDR1 MNHEY, CDR2 SMNVEV (reference sequence). Trimming cost V 1 base and J 6 bases; bases outside gene matches: 10. The CDR3 contains 18 residues. The CDR3 is CASSLFFQGTGGDEKLFF. The CDR3 nucleotides are TGTGCCAGCAGTTTATTTTTTCAAGGGACAGGGGGAGATGAAAAACTGTTTTTT.

The V call is TRBV19, the J call TRBJ1-2; D unresolved. The CDR3 is made up of 12 amino acids. V lost 4 bases and J lost 4, with 7 bases in between. Germline lookup yields CDR1 LNHDA and CDR2 SQIVND (reference sequence). CDR3 loop: CASSTGTYGYTF. As DNA, the CDR3 is TGTGCCAGTAGTACAGGCACCTATGGCTACACCTTC. The full variable domain, with the rest looked up from reference TRBV19 and TRBJ1-2, is DGGITQSPKYLFRKEGQNVTLSCEQNLNHDAMYWYRQDPGQGLRLIYYSQIVNDFQKGDIAEGYSVSREKKESFPLTVTSAQKNPTAFYLCASSTGTYGYTFGSGTRLTVV.

The chain couples TRBV27 to TRBJ1-2; unclear D gene. Looked up from germline, CDR1 is MNHEY and CDR2 is SMNVEV (reference sequence). The CDR3 is 14 residues long. V lost 5 bases, J lost 2 bases, and 12 bases lay in between. The CDR3 nucleotides are TGTGCCAGCAGTCCCATCGGGAAAAACTATGGCTACACCTTC. Encoded protein: CASSPIGKNYGYTF.

The rearrangement links TRBV7-6 to TRBJ1-3, with D hard to call. The CDR3 runs to 15 residues. The germline V gene encodes CDR1 SGHVS and CDR2 FNYEAQ. V lost 1 base and J 0 bases, leaving 7 bases between the germline ends. CDR3 DNA: TGTGCCAGCAGCTTAGGGGCCTCCTCTGGAAACACCATATATTTT. Amino acids: CASSLGASSGNTIYF.

The rearrangement links TRBV19 to TRBJ2-1; 9 bases are a match to TRBD2. The CDR3 has 17 amino acids. Germline CDR1 and CDR2: LNHDA and SQIVND (reference sequence). Trimming removed 6 bases from V and 9 bases from J; junction bases left unmatched: 18. CDR3 in amino acids: CASSRPPSRGGVGEQFF. CDR3 sequence (DNA): TGTGCCAGTAGCAGACCCCCCTCGCGGGGGGGGGTCGGTGAGCAGTTCTTC.

This chain uses TRBV7-2 with TRBJ2-7; TRBD2 might be the D (7 bases). The CDR3 runs to 17 residues. Germline CDR1 and CDR2: SGHTA and FQGNSA. Trimming stripped 6 bases from V and 0 bases from J, with 21 bases between. Here the CDR3 DNA reads TGTGCCAGCAGTTTGCGGGGGCGCCCACCTTTCTCCTACGAGCAGTACTTC. This encodes CASSLRGRPPFSYEQYF.

The J gene is TRBJ1-1, the V gene TRBV6-5; D is possibly TRBD1 (6 bases). This CDR3 has 15 residues. Germline-derived CDR1 and CDR2 are MNHEY and SVGAGI. Trimming removed 2 bases at V and 4 bases at J, with 14 bases between. CDR3 amino acids: CASSYSGQRTTEAFF. The CDR3 region has the DNA TGTGCCAGCAGTTACAGCGGACAGCGGACCACTGAAGCTTTCTTT.

The rearrangement links TRBV4-3 to TRBJ1-1; D is perhaps TRBD1 (5 bases). CDR1 LGHNA and CDR2 YSLEER come from the germline V gene. The CDR3 has 15 residues. With 1 base removed from V and 11 bases from J, the gap between germline ends came to 20 bases. CDR3 sequence (DNA): TGCGCCAGCAGCCAAGCGACAGCGGGCCAAATCAAGGCTTTCTTT. Translating it yields CASSQATAGQIKAFF.

This chain uses TRBV20-1 with TRBJ2-3; TRBD2 agrees at 10 bases. Germline values: CDR1 DFQATT, CDR2 SNEGSKA (reference sequence). The ends lost 3 bases at V and 2 bases at J; junction bases unmatched: 8. The CDR3 loop spans 16 amino acids. The chain's CDR3 is CSASKFTSGTTDTQYF. The CDR3 DNA sequence: TGCAGTGCTAGTAAATTCACTAGCGGGACCACAGATACGCAGTATTTT.

The chain links TRBV21-1 to TRBJ2-3; TRBD2 reflects the table's D call only, with no check against the DNA. TRBV21-1 is deemed a pseudogene. The CDR3 has 15 amino acids. In DNA form, the CDR3 reads TGTGCCAGCATCGAGGGAGTTTTGGGCACAGATACGCAGTATTTT. This encodes CASIEGVLGTDTQYF.

The chain carries TRBV28 and TRBJ1-4; D remains unclear. This CDR3 contains 17 residues. Germline CDR1 is MDHEN and CDR2 is SYDVKM. V lost 3 bases to trimming and J lost 4 bases, with 18 bases between them. The chain's CDR3 is CASSFMGNGRDNEKLFF. DNA for the CDR3: TGTGCCAGCAGTTTCATGGGGAATGGTCGGGATAATGAAAAACTGTTTTTT.

As concerns this clone: Other nucleotide sequences from this sample produce the same CDR3. The chain joins TRBV6-5 to TRBJ2-7, with D unclear. V was trimmed by 3 bases and J by 4 bases, leaving 10 bases between them. This CDR3 spans 13 amino acids. Germline CDR1 and CDR2: MNHEY and SVGAGI. In DNA, the CDR3 is TGTGCCAGCAGTTATAGAGAAACTTACGAGCAGTACTTC. It encodes CASSYRETYEQYF.

J is TRBJ1-2 and V is TRBV25-1; D possibly corresponds to TRBD1 (6 bases). The ends were cut back, 4 bases at V and 5 bases at J, with 14 bases in the middle. This CDR3 contains 14 residues. Germline V CDR1 and CDR2: MGHDK, SYGVNS. This CDR3 reads CASSGEQGGYGYTF. The CDR3 DNA reads as TGTGCCAGCAGTGGGGAACAGGGAGGGTATGGCTACACCTTC.

This sequence joins TRBV7-8 and TRBJ2-2; 11 positions match TRBD1. The CDR3 totals 17 residues. Unmatched junction bases numbered 7, after V lost 0 bases and J lost 7 bases. Germline-derived CDR1 and CDR2 are SGHVS and FQNEAQ. This chain's CDR3 is CASSLALDRGLVGELFF. Here the CDR3 DNA reads TGTGCCAGCAGCTTAGCCTTGGACAGGGGGCTTGTCGGGGAGCTGTTTTTT.

A single count supports this clone. The chain joins TRBV27 to TRBJ2-7, with D possibly being TRBD2 (6 bases). Germline V CDR1 and CDR2: MNHEY, SMNVEV (reference sequence). V was cut by 5 bases and J by 0 bases, with 11 bases left in between. CDR3 length: 14 amino acids. The CDR3 is CASSPPTSSYEQYF. The CDR3 region has the DNA TGTGCCAGCAGTCCACCGACTAGCTCCTACGAGCAGTACTTC.

V is TRBV7-9 and J is TRBJ2-1; 7 bases are shared with TRBD1. The CDR3 runs 13 residues. V dropped 5 bases and J dropped 8; count of bases not matched to a gene: 6. Germline loops: CDR1 SEHNR, CDR2 FQNEAQ (reference sequence). The CDR3 DNA reads TGTGCCAGCAGCACGGGACAGTTCGATGAGCAGTTCTTC. As protein: CASSTGQFDEQFF.

The chain is built from TRBV18 and TRBJ1-2; 7 bases fit TRBD1. Germline V lookup: CDR1 KGHSH, CDR2 LQKENI. The CDR3 is made up of 13 amino acids. With V trimmed by 0 bases and J by 8 bases, 3 bases remained unmatched. CDR3 bases: TGTGCCAGCTCACCACCGGGACAGATGGGCTACACCTTC. Translating gives CASSPPGQMGYTF.

This chain uses TRBV27 with TRBJ2-1; the D gene is possibly TRBD1 (6 bases). This CDR3 comprises 12 residues. Germline CDR1 MNHEY, CDR2 SMNVEV (reference sequence). Trimming took 3 bases from V and 8 from J, leaving 8 bases between them. The chain's CDR3 is CASSFQGHEQFF. The CDR3 DNA reads TGTGCCAGCAGTTTTCAGGGGCATGAGCAGTTCTTC.

The V and J genes are TRBV4-3 and TRBJ2-7, with 11 bases lining up with TRBD2. After removal of 4 bases from V and 1 base from J, the junction contained 3 bases not matched to a gene. The CDR3 is 15 residues long. The germline V gene has CDR1 LGHNA and CDR2 YSLEER. Here the CDR3 DNA reads TGCGCCAGCAGCCCTGGGACTAGCGGATCCTACGAGCAGTACTTC. Translation gives CASSPGTSGSYEQYF.

V and J are TRBV5-1 and TRBJ1-4; D call uncertain. CDR1 and CDR2 from the germline V gene are SGHRS and YFSETQ. CDR3 length: 13 residues. V was trimmed by 4 bases and J by 5 bases, leaving 9 bases between them. The CDR3 sequence is CASSGPTNEKLFF. DNA of the CDR3: TGCGCCAGCAGCGGTCCGACAAATGAAAAACTGTTTTTT.